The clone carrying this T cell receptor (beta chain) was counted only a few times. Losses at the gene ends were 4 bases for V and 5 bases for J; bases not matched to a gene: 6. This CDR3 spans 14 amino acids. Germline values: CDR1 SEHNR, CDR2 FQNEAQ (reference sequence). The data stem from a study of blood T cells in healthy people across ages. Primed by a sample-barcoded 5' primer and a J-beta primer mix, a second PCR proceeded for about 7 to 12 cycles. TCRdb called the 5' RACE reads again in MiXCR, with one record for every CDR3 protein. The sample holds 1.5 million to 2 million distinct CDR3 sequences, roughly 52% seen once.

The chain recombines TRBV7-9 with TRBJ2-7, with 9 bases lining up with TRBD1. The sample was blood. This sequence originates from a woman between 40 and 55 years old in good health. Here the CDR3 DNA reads TGTGCCAGCAGCTACGACAGGGGGGTCGACGAGCAGTACTTC. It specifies CASSYDRGVDEQYF.